This T cell receptor beta chain was sequenced for a study of blood T cell repertoires in COVID-19. The method was immunoSEQ multiplex PCR; TCRdb's version includes in-frame clones alone and lacks a portion of them. The repertoire has about 400,000 clones, nearly 90% of them found once; the top ten carry roughly 1.9%. CDR1 and CDR2 from the germline V gene are SEHNR and FQNEAQ (reference sequence). The CDR3 is 18 residues long. The ends lost 1 base at V and 4 bases at J; junction bases unmatched: 10. Sequenced: PBMCs or T cells enriched from blood (not recorded which). The chain has TRBV7-9 and TRBJ1-3; TRBD1 aligns across 10 bases. The clonotype comes from a woman between 35 and 50 years old with acute COVID-19. The CDR3 nucleotides are TGTGCCAGCAGCTTAGGATCCCCCGGGACAGGGGTCGGAAACACCATATATTTT. It encodes CASSLGSPGTGVGNTIYF.